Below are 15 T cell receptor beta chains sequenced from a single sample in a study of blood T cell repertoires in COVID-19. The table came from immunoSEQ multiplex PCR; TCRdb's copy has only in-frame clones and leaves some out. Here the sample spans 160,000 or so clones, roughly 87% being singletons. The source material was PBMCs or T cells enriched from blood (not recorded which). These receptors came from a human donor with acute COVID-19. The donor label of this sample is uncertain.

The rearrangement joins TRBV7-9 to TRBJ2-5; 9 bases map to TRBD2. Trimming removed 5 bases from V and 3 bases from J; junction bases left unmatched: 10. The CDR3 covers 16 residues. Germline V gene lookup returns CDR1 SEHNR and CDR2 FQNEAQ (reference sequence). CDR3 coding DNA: TGTGCCAGCAGCGCCCCTTTGCGGGGGGGCAAAGAGACCCAGTACTTC. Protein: CASSAPLRGGKETQYF.

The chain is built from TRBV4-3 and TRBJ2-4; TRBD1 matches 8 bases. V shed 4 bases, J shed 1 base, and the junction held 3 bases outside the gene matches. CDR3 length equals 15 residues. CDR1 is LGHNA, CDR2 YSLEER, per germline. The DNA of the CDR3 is TGCGCCAGCAGCCTGACAGGGGACGCCAAAAACATTCAGTACTTC. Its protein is CASSLTGDAKNIQYF.

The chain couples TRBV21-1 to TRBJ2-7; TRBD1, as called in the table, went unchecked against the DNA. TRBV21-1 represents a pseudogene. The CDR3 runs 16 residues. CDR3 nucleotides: TGTGCCAGCAGCCGGGTGGGACAGGGGGAATCCTACGAGCAGTACTTC. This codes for CASSRVGQGESYEQYF.

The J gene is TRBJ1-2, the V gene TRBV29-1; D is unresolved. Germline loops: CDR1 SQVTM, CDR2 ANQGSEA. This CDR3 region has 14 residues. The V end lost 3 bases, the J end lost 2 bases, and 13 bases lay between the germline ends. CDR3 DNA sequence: TGCAGCGTTGACGGGTTACACCACAACTATGGCTACACCTTC. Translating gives CSVDGLHHNYGYTF.

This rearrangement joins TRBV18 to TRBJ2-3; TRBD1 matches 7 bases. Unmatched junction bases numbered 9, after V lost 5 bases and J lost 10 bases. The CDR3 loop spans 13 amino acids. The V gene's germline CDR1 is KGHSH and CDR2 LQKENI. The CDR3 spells CASSSTGSPAQYF. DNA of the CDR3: TGTGCCAGCTCATCGACAGGGTCCCCAGCGCAGTATTTT. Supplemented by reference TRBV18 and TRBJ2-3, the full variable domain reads NAGVMQNPRHLVRRRGQEARLRCSPMKGHSHVYWYRQLPEEGLKFMVYLQKENIIDESGMPKERFSAEFPKEGPSILRIQQVVRGDSAAYFCASSSTGSPAQYFGPGTRLTVL.

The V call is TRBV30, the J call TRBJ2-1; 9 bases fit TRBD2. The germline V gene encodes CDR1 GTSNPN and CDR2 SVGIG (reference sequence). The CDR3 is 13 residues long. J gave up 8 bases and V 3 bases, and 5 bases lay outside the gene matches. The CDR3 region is CAWRVAGADEQFF. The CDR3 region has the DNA TGTGCCTGGAGGGTAGCGGGGGCGGATGAGCAGTTCTTC.

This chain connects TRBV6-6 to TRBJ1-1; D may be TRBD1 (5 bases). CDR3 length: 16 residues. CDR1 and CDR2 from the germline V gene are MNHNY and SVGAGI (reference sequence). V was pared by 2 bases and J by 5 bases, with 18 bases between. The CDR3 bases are TGTGCCAGCAGTTACGCCCTCACAGGAGCTTCAACTGAAGCTTTCTTT. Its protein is CASSYALTGASTEAFF.

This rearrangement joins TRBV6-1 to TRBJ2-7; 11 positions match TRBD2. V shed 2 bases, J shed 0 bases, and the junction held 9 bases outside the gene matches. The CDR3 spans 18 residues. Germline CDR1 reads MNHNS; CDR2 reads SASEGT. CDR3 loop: CASSETLLTSGASYEQYF. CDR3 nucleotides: TGTGCCAGCAGTGAAACCCTCTTGACTAGCGGGGCCTCCTACGAGCAGTACTTC.

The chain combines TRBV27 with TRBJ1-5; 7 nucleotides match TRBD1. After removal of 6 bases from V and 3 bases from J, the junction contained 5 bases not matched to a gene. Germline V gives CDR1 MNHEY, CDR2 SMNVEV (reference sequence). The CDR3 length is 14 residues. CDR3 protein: CASSNQGVNQPQHF. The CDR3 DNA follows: TGTGCCAGCAGCAACCAGGGGGTCAATCAGCCCCAGCATTTT.

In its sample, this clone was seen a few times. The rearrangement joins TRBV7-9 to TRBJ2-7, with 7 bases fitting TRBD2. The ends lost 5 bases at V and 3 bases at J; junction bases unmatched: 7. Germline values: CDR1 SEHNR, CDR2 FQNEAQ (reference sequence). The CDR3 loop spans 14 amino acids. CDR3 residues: CASSPSGADYEQYF. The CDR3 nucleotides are TGTGCCAGCAGCCCGAGCGGGGCCGACTACGAGCAGTACTTC.

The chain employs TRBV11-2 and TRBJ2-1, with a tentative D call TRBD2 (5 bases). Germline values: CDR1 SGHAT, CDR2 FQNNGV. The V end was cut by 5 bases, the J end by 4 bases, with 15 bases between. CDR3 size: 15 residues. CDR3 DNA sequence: TGTGCCAGCAGCGTTCGGGGTCCCGGGTACAATGAGCAGTTCTTC. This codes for CASSVRGPGYNEQFF.

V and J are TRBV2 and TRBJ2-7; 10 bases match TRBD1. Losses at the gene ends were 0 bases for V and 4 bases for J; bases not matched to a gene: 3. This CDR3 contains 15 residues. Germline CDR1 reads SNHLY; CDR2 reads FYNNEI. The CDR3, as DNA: TGTGCCAGCAGTGAAGCGCCGGGACAGGGGTACGAGCAGTACTTC. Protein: CASSEAPGQGYEQYF. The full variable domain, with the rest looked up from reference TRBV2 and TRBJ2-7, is EPEVTQTPSHQVTQMGQEVILRCVPISNHLYFYWYRQILGQKVEFLVSFYNNEISEKSEIFDDQFSVERPDGSNFTLKIRSTKLEDSAMYFCASSEAPGQGYEQYFGPGTRLTVT.

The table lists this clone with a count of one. This CDR3 reads CASSDRHEQFF. CDR3 sequence (DNA): TGTGCCAGCAGCGACAGGCATGAGCAGTTCTTC. The chain recombines TRBV6-5 with TRBJ2-1; possibly TRBD1 for D (6 bases). The CDR3 covers 11 residues. Germline V gene data show CDR1 as MNHEY and CDR2 as SVGAGI. Trimming stripped 6 bases from V and 8 bases from J, with 8 bases between.

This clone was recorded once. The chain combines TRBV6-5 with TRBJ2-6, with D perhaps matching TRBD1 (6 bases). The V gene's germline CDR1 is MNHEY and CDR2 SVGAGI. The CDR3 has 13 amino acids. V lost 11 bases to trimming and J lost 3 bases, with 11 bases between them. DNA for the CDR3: TGTGCCGCCCGGACAGTTGGGGCCAACGTCCTGACTTTC. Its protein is CAARTVGANVLTF.

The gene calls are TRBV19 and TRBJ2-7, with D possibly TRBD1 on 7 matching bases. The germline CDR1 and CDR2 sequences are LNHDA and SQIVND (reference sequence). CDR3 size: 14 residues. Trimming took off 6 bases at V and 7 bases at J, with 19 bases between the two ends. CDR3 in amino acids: CASSSGPGGREQYF. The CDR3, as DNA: TGTGCCAGTAGCTCCGGGCCAGGGGGGAGGGAGCAGTACTTC. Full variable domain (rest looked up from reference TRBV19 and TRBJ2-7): DGGITQSPKYLFRKEGQNVTLSCEQNLNHDAMYWYRQDPGQGLRLIYYSQIVNDFQKGDIAEGYSVSREKKESFPLTVTSAQKNPTAFYLCASSSGPGGREQYFGPGTRLTVT.